The next 32 T cell receptor beta chains were all read from a single sample in a study of shared clonotypes between healthy human individuals. The table came from immunoSEQ multiplex PCR; TCRdb's copy has only in-frame clones and leaves some out. This sample yields 980,000 or so clones, of which roughly 72% are seen a single time; about 1.5% belongs to the top ten. Material: memory CD4+ T cells sorted from blood. The sample's subset: CD45RA-negative fraction. The receptor set was obtained from a man aged 18 to 30 in good health.

This clone was seen only a few times. The chain combines TRBV6-6 with TRBJ1-5, with D perhaps TRBD1 (5 bases). V dropped 0 bases and J dropped 2 bases, with 8 bases sitting between them. This CDR3 region has 15 residues. CDR1 and CDR2 from the germline V gene are MNHNY and SVGAGI (reference sequence). The CDR3 region is CASSYSEGGNQPQHF. For the CDR3, the DNA is TGTGCCAGCAGTTACTCAGAAGGGGGCAATCAGCCCCAGCATTTT.

The gene calls are TRBV9 and TRBJ1-1; D possibly corresponds to TRBD1 (5 bases). Germline values: CDR1 SGDLS, CDR2 YYNGEE. Between the trimmed V and J ends, which lost 3 bases and 2 bases, there was a span of 11 bases. The CDR3 consists of 14 residues. CDR3 sequence (DNA): TGTGCCAGCAGCGCCCCGGGGGAAAACACTGAAGCTTTCTTT. This sequence encodes CASSAPGENTEAFF.

As DNA, the CDR3 is TGTGCCAGCAGTGCCAGCGGGACTGGCAATCAGCCCCAGCATTTT. Protein: CASSASGTGNQPQHF. The rearrangement joins TRBV6-5 to TRBJ1-5; TRBD1 might be the D (5 bases). V dropped 5 bases and J dropped 2 bases, with 13 bases sitting between them. The CDR3 sequence is 15 residues long. Germline loops: CDR1 MNHEY, CDR2 SVGAGI.

The rearrangement joins TRBV5-4 to TRBJ1-6; D is possibly TRBD1 (6 bases). This CDR3 has 15 residues. Between the trimmed V and J ends, which lost 2 bases and 6 bases, there was a span of 12 bases. CDR1 and CDR2 from the germline V gene are SGHNT and YYREEE (reference sequence). The CDR3 sequence: CASSLQGPLNSPLHF. CDR3 nucleotide sequence: TGTGCCAGCAGCTTACAGGGTCCACTTAATTCACCCCTCCACTTT.

The rearrangement joins TRBV21-1 to TRBJ2-7; the table names TRBD1, a call not compared with the DNA. TRBV21-1 is shown as a pseudogene. The CDR3 totals 12 residues. The CDR3 spells CASSKDRDEQYF. In nucleotides, the CDR3 is TGTGCCAGCAGCAAGGACAGGGACGAGCAGTACTTC.

J is TRBJ1-3 and V is TRBV4-1, with D hard to call. Between the trimmed V and J ends, which lost 2 bases and 1 base, there was a span of 6 bases. The germline CDR1 and CDR2 sequences are MGHRA and YSYEKL. The CDR3 is 14 residues long. In DNA form, the CDR3 reads TGCGCCAGCAGCCAAACGTATTCTGGAAACACCATATATTTT. Its protein product is CASSQTYSGNTIYF.

The gene calls are TRBV2 and TRBJ2-7, with D perhaps matching TRBD2 (5 bases). CDR1 is SNHLY, CDR2 FYNNEI, per germline. V was clipped by 7 bases and J by 5 bases, with 12 bases between them. This CDR3 contains 12 residues. The CDR3 nucleotides read TGTGCCAGCACCGGGGATTCGGACGAGCAGTACTTC. Amino acid sequence: CASTGDSDEQYF.

As DNA, the CDR3 is TGTGCCAGCAGTTTATCTCAGACAGGGGCGTATCGCGAGCAGTACTTC. Translation gives CASSLSQTGAYREQYF. V gene TRBV27 combines with J gene TRBJ2-7, with 8 bases that match TRBD1. Germline V lookup: CDR1 MNHEY, CDR2 SMNVEV (reference sequence). J was trimmed by 6 bases and V by 0 bases; bases with no gene match: 10. The length of the CDR3 is 16 residues.

This rearrangement joins TRBV4-1 to TRBJ1-4, with D possibly being TRBD1 (5 bases). The CDR3 has 12 residues. Trimming pared 6 bases from V and 7 bases from J, leaving 9 bases between. Looked up from germline, CDR1 is MGHRA and CDR2 is YSYEKL. The CDR3 region is CASRADSEKLFF. CDR3 DNA: TGCGCCAGCAGGGCAGACAGTGAAAAACTGTTTTTT.

This clone was counted a few times. The rearrangement joins TRBV25-1 to TRBJ1-1; D call uncertain. The CDR3 extends over 13 amino acids. Germline loops: CDR1 MGHDK, CDR2 SYGVNS. V gave up 5 bases and J gave up 1 base, with 8 bases separating them. The CDR3 reads CASSTIQNTEAFF. In DNA, the CDR3 is TGTGCCAGCAGTACAATTCAGAACACTGAAGCTTTCTTT.

The chain links TRBV30 to TRBJ1-1; a weak D match, TRBD1 (5 bases). This CDR3 comprises 13 residues. V shed 3 bases and J shed 4 bases, with 12 bases lying between them. CDR1 GTSNPN and CDR2 SVGIG come from the germline V gene (reference sequence). This chain's CDR3 is CAWRGRGGTEAFF. CDR3 in DNA: TGTGCCTGGAGGGGACGCGGGGGCACTGAAGCTTTCTTT. Drawing the rest from reference TRBV30 and TRBJ1-1, the complete variable domain is SQTIHQWPATLVQPVGSPLSLECTVEGTSNPNLYWYRQAAGRGLQLLFYSVGIGQISSEVPQNLSASRPQDRQFILSSKKLLLSDSGFYLCAWRGRGGTEAFFGQGTRLTVV.

This clone showed up many times. V and J are TRBV30 and TRBJ2-4; no clear D gene. The CDR3 totals 15 residues. V lost 0 bases and J lost 0, with 9 bases in between. The germline CDR1 and CDR2 sequences are GTSNPN and SVGIG (reference sequence). The CDR3 DNA reads as TGTGCCTGGAGTGTACGGGTACTAGCCAAAAACATTCAGTACTTC. Protein sequence: CAWSVRVLAKNIQYF.

CDR3 bases: TGTGCCAGCAGCTTAGGAGAGGATACGCAGTATTTT. Amino acids: CASSLGEDTQYF. This chain uses TRBV11-3 with TRBJ2-3, with no clear D. V was clipped by 1 base and J by 6 bases, with 5 bases between them. This CDR3 is 12 amino acids long. Germline V gene data show CDR1 as SGHNT and CDR2 as YENEEA. The full variable domain, completed using reference TRBV11-3 and TRBJ2-3, is EAGVVQSPRYKIIEKKQPVAFWCNPISGHNTLYWYLQNLGQGPELLIRYENEEAVDDSQLPKDRFSAERLKGVDSTLKIQPAELGDSAVYLCASSLGEDTQYFGPGTRLTVL.

This chain joins TRBV28 and TRBJ2-7; 7 nucleotides agree with TRBD1. Looked up from germline, CDR1 is MDHEN and CDR2 is SYDVKM. The trim removed 5 bases at V and 6 bases at J, leaving 10 bases unmatched. CDR3 length: 14 amino acids. The CDR3 sequence is CASSPPGQQREQYF. The CDR3 DNA is TGTGCCAGCAGTCCTCCGGGACAGCAACGCGAGCAGTACTTC.

The chain is built from TRBV9 and TRBJ1-4; D call uncertain. Germline-derived CDR1 and CDR2 are SGDLS and YYNGEE. Trimming took 0 bases from V and 8 from J, leaving 14 bases between them. This CDR3 has 15 amino acids. The DNA for the CDR3 is TGTGCCAGCAGCGTAGAGGGTCGATCCTCAGAAAAACTGTTTTTT. The encoded protein is CASSVEGRSSEKLFF.

The rearrangement uses TRBV14 and TRBJ1-2; D not resolved. This CDR3 region has 13 residues. Trimming stripped 3 bases from V and 10 bases from J, with 15 bases between. Germline CDR1 reads SGHDN; CDR2 reads FVKESK. The CDR3 DNA is TGTGCCAGCAGCCACCTGACACGGAGCCTCTACACCTTC. Its protein is CASSHLTRSLYTF.

This clone was found once. V gene TRBV7-2 combines with J gene TRBJ2-3; the D gene is possibly TRBD1 (5 bases). The V end lost 1 base, the J end lost 1 base, and 9 bases lay between the germline ends. CDR3 length equals 15 residues. Germline-derived CDR1 and CDR2 are SGHTA and FQGNSA. CDR3 nucleotides: TGTGCCAGCAGCTTAGAAGGGGTTGGCACAGATACGCAGTATTTT. This codes for CASSLEGVGTDTQYF.

This clone occurred once. The CDR3 loop is CASSPSGDEQYF. For the CDR3, the DNA is TGTGCCAGCAGCCCATCCGGAGACGAGCAGTACTTC. The V and J genes are TRBV5-8 and TRBJ2-7; no firm D call. V lost 4 bases to trimming and J lost 5 bases, with 10 bases between them. Germline V gene lookup returns CDR1 SGHTS and CDR2 YDEGEE. This CDR3 is 12 amino acids long.

As regards this clone: Other DNA sequences from this sample encode an identical CDR3 as well. V usage is TRBV5-1 and J usage is TRBJ1-1, with D tentatively TRBD1 (5 bases). V lost 0 bases and J lost 1, with 7 bases in between. The CDR3 is made up of 14 amino acids. The germline V gene has CDR1 SGHRS and CDR2 YFSETQ. The CDR3 DNA follows: TGCGCCAGCAGCTTGGCTGGGGCGAACACTGAAGCTTTCTTT. This sequence encodes CASSLAGANTEAFF.

This chain uses TRBV6-1 with TRBJ2-7; D gene ambiguous. The germline CDR1 and CDR2 sequences are MNHNS and SASEGT. V was cut by 5 bases and J by 3 bases, with 11 bases left in between. CDR3 length: 13 amino acids. The CDR3 reads CASSSAIFYEQYF. In nucleotides, the CDR3 is TGTGCCAGCAGTTCGGCCATCTTCTACGAGCAGTACTTC.

The genes are TRBV7-9 and TRBJ2-3, with 8 bases identical to TRBD1. CDR1 is SEHNR and CDR2 is FQNEAQ in the germline V gene (reference sequence). The CDR3 runs 15 residues. The V and J ends lost 1 base and 1 base, in that order; junction bases with no gene match: 1. For the CDR3, the DNA is TGTGCCAGCAGCTTAGGCAGGGGGCGCACAGATACGCAGTATTTT. This translates into CASSLGRGRTDTQYF.

The chain links TRBV5-1 to TRBJ2-3; 8 positions agree with TRBD2. V shed 0 bases, J shed 3 bases, and the junction held 3 bases outside the gene matches. The length of the CDR3 is 15 residues. CDR1 SGHRS and CDR2 YFSETQ come from the germline V gene. CDR3 sequence: CASSLGRLATDTQYF. The CDR3 nucleotides are TGCGCCAGCAGCTTGGGTCGACTAGCGACAGATACGCAGTATTTT.

This clone is a singleton in its sample. This rearrangement joins TRBV10-2 to TRBJ2-3, with D hard to call. Looked up from germline, CDR1 is WSHSY and CDR2 is SAAADI. V lost 4 bases to trimming and J lost 2 bases, with 4 bases between them. The CDR3 is 12 amino acids. CDR3: CASSAVTDTQYF. In DNA, the CDR3 is TGCGCCAGCAGTGCGGTCACAGATACGCAGTATTTT.

V gene TRBV11-2 combines with J gene TRBJ2-1; the D call may be TRBD1 or TRBD2 (6 bases each). The V end lost 1 base, the J end lost 4 bases, and 11 bases lay between the germline ends. The CDR3 loop spans 15 amino acids. Looked up from germline, CDR1 is SGHAT and CDR2 is FQNNGV. CDR3 sequence: CASSLVRGLYNEQFF. Written as DNA, the CDR3 is TGTGCCAGCAGCTTAGTCCGGGGGCTATACAATGAGCAGTTCTTC.

Points on this clone: In the same sample, other DNA sequences code for this CDR3. The rearrangement links TRBV6-5 to TRBJ1-6; 7 nucleotides match TRBD1. J gave up 7 bases and V 3 bases, and 6 bases lay outside the gene matches. The germline V gene has CDR1 MNHEY and CDR2 SVGAGI. The CDR3 contains 15 residues. This CDR3 is CASSYGGGLNSPLHF. CDR3 DNA sequence: TGTGCCAGCAGTTATGGAGGGGGCCTAAATTCACCCCTCCACTTT.

V is TRBV2 and J is TRBJ1-5, with a tentative D call TRBD1 (5 bases). Germline V gene lookup returns CDR1 SNHLY and CDR2 FYNNEI. The CDR3 is made up of 16 amino acids. Between the trimmed V and J ends, which lost 0 bases and 2 bases, there was a span of 11 bases. The CDR3 protein is CASSEALRGGNQPQHF. As DNA, the CDR3 is TGTGCCAGCAGTGAAGCGTTAAGAGGGGGCAATCAGCCCCAGCATTTT.

The chain couples TRBV19 to TRBJ1-2; TRBD1 aligns across 7 bases. CDR1 is LNHDA, CDR2 SQIVND, per germline (reference sequence). This CDR3 has 14 amino acids. J was trimmed by 5 bases and V by 5 bases; bases with no gene match: 8. CDR3 region: CASSSLDRFYGYTF. The CDR3, as DNA: TGTGCCAGTAGTTCCCTGGACAGGTTTTATGGCTACACCTTC.

The V gene is TRBV6-6, the J gene TRBJ1-6, with D possibly being TRBD1 (5 bases). Trimming pared 0 bases from V and 9 bases from J, leaving 12 bases between. Germline-derived CDR1 and CDR2 are MNHNY and SVGAGI (reference sequence). This CDR3 spans 15 amino acids. The DNA of the CDR3 is TGTGCCAGCAGTTACTCGGAGGGGCGAGGTTCACCCCTCCACTTT. Translated, it gives CASSYSEGRGSPLHF.

As regards this clone: Only one base separates this from a far larger clonotype, so it likely reflects a read error. The chain is built from TRBV5-4 and TRBJ1-1; TRBD1 matches at 7 bases. Trimming removed 4 bases from V and 3 bases from J; junction bases left unmatched: 6. Germline lookup yields CDR1 SGHNT and CDR2 YYREEE (reference sequence). The CDR3 is made up of 14 amino acids. CDR3 sequence reads: CASSADRVDTEAFF. CDR3 sequence (DNA): TGTGCCAGCAGCGCCGACAGGGTAGACACTGAAGCTTTCTTT.

The chain employs TRBV5-1 and TRBJ2-3, with TRBD2 identical over 7 bases. Germline V gives CDR1 SGHRS, CDR2 YFSETQ. The CDR3 runs to 16 residues. J gave up 4 bases and V 0 bases, and 8 bases lay outside the gene matches. CDR3 nucleotides: TGCGCCAGCAGCTTGGCCCTAGCGGCTGAGGCAGATACGCAGTATTTT. It codes for CASSLALAAEADTQYF.

The rearrangement links TRBV25-1 to TRBJ1-1, with a weak D call TRBD1 (6 bases). V was cut by 2 bases and J by 4 bases, with 14 bases left in between. The CDR3 spans 15 residues. CDR1 and CDR2 (germline): MGHDK, SYGVNS. This CDR3 reads CASSEVNLGGTEAFF. The CDR3 DNA follows: TGTGCCAGCAGTGAAGTAAATCTAGGGGGCACTGAAGCTTTCTTT.

V gene TRBV7-8 combines with J gene TRBJ2-1; 14 bases map to TRBD2. Germline V gene lookup returns CDR1 SGHVS and CDR2 FQNEAQ. The V and J ends lost 1 base and 6 bases, in that order; junction bases with no gene match: 8. The CDR3 length is 18 residues. CDR3 coding DNA: TGTGCCAGCAGCTTAGTGACCGGGACTAGCGGGAGAGGCAATGAGCAGTTCTTC. It is translated as CASSLVTGTSGRGNEQFF.